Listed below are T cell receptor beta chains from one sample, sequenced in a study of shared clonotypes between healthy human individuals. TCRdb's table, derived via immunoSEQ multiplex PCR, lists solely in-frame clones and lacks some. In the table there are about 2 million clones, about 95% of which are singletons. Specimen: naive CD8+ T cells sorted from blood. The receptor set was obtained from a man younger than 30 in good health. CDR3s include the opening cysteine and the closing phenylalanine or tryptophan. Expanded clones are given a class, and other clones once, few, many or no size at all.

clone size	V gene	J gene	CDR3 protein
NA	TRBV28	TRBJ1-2	CASSLGGTYGYTF
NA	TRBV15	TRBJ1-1	CATSREGAAYTEAFF
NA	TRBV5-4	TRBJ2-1	CASWGGQTYNEQFF
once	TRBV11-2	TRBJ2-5	CASSFSLAPQETQYF
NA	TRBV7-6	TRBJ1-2	CASSGMGQALSGYTF
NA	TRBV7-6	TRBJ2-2	CASSLEREGTGELFF
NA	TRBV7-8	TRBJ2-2	CASSFRGRADTGELFF
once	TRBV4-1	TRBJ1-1	CASSQDPQLHEGETEAFF
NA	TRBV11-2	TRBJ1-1	CASSPVDMNTEAFF
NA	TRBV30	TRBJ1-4	CAWSVSGAWGEKLFF